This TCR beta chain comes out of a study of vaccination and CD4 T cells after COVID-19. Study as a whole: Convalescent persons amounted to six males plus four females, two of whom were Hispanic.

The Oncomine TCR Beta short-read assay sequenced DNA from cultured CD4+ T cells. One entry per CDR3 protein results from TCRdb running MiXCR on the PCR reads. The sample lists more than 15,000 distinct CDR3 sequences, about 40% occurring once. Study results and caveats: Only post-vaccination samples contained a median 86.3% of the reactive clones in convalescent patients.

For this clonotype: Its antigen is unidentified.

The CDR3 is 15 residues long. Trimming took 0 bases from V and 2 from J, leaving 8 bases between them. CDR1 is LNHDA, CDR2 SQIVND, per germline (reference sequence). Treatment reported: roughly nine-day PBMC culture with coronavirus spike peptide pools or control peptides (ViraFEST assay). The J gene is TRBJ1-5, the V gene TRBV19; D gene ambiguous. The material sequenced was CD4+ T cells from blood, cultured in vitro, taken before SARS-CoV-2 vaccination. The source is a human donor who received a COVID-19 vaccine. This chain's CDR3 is CASSIEGIGNQPQHF. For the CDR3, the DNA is TGTGCCAGTAGTATAGAAGGGATCGGCAATCAGCCCCAGCATTTT.